This is a list of T cell receptor beta chains from one sample in a study of sequential checkpoint blockade in melanoma. TCRdb keeps only in-frame clones here, not all; method: immunoSEQ multiplex PCR. This table holds about 24,000 clones, 82% found once. Here the sequenced sample was CD8+ T cells sorted from blood (inferred from file names), taken from a patient given nivolumab and ipilimumab in sequence. These receptors were taken from a human donor with melanoma. CDR3s include the opening cysteine and the closing phenylalanine or tryptophan. The order of the fields is CDR3 DNA, CDR3 protein, J gene, clone size, D gene, V gene. D genes are given only for firm matches. Only some rows state a clone size, as once, few, many or a class for expanded clones.

cdr3_nt: TGTGCCAGCAGCGCGTCGGGGAGTTCCGTGTTGTCCAATGAGCAGTTCTTC; cdr3_aa: CASSASGSSVLSNEQFF; j_call: TRBJ2-1; clone_size: -; d_call: -; v_call: TRBV5-6
cdr3_nt: TGTGCCAGTGGGGACAGAGTGGGGGCCAACGTCCTGACTTTC; cdr3_aa: CASGDRVGANVLTF; j_call: TRBJ2-6; clone_size: -; d_call: TRBD1; v_call: TRBV19
cdr3_nt: TGTGCCAGCAGGCGGGGACAGGGGACAACTAATGAAAAACTGTTTTTT; cdr3_aa: CASRRGQGTTNEKLFF; j_call: TRBJ1-4; clone_size: -; d_call: TRBD1; v_call: TRBV27
cdr3_nt: TGTGCCAGCAGCTTACGGGAGAGCAATCAGCCCCAGCATTTT; cdr3_aa: CASSLRESNQPQHF; j_call: TRBJ1-5; clone_size: -; d_call: -; v_call: TRBV7-2
cdr3_nt: TGTGCCAGCAGTCCTACACGGACTAGCGGGGACGAGCAGTACTTC; cdr3_aa: CASSPTRTSGDEQYF; j_call: TRBJ2-7; clone_size: -; d_call: TRBD2; v_call: TRBV28
cdr3_nt: TGTGCCAGCAGTTACGGCGGAACCTTAGGCAATGAGCAGTTCTTC; cdr3_aa: CASSYGGTLGNEQFF; j_call: TRBJ2-1; clone_size: -; d_call: -; v_call: TRBV6-5
cdr3_nt: TGCGCCAGCAGCCAAGATGACAGGGGGAATGGCTACACCTTC; cdr3_aa: CASSQDDRGNGYTF; j_call: TRBJ1-2; clone_size: -; d_call: TRBD1; v_call: TRBV4-3
cdr3_nt: TGTGCCAGCAGCCAGCAGGGGGCATTGGATACGCAGTATTTT; cdr3_aa: CASSQQGALDTQYF; j_call: TRBJ2-3; clone_size: -; d_call: TRBD1; v_call: TRBV5-5
cdr3_nt: TGTGCCAGCTCACCACCTAAAAATAGCGGTACCAAAAACATTCAGTACTTC; cdr3_aa: CASSPPKNSGTKNIQYF; j_call: TRBJ2-4; clone_size: -; d_call: -; v_call: TRBV18
cdr3_nt: TGTGCCTGGAGTGTATCATTCCAGGGGGCGAATGAGCAGTTCTTC; cdr3_aa: CAWSVSFQGANEQFF; j_call: TRBJ2-1; clone_size: -; d_call: TRBD1; v_call: TRBV30
cdr3_nt: TGTGCCAGCAGTCCTTTAGGACAGGGAAACCAAGAGACCCAGTACTTC; cdr3_aa: CASSPLGQGNQETQYF; j_call: TRBJ2-5; clone_size: few; d_call: TRBD1; v_call: TRBV11-2
cdr3_nt: TGTGCCAGCAGACCGACAGGGGTAAGCAATCAGCCCCAGCATTTT; cdr3_aa: CASRPTGVSNQPQHF; j_call: TRBJ1-5; clone_size: once; d_call: TRBD1; v_call: TRBV6-5
cdr3_nt: TGCGCCAGCAGCCAAGAAAGCGCCAGAAGGAGCACAGATACGCAGTATTTT; cdr3_aa: CASSQESARRSTDTQYF; j_call: TRBJ2-3; clone_size: -; d_call: -; v_call: TRBV4-1
cdr3_nt: TGTGCCAGCACCTCCCGCGGCCGGGGTGGCTACACCTTC; cdr3_aa: CASTSRGRGGYTF; j_call: TRBJ1-2; clone_size: -; d_call: -; v_call: TRBV28
cdr3_nt: TGTGCCAGCAGTTTAACTAGCGGGAGCAATGAGCAGTTCTTC; cdr3_aa: CASSLTSGSNEQFF; j_call: TRBJ2-1; clone_size: few; d_call: TRBD2; v_call: TRBV28
cdr3_nt: TGTGCCAGCAGCTCAGGGAGGGATTTTGGGAGCAATCAGCCCCAGCATTTT; cdr3_aa: CASSSGRDFGSNQPQHF; j_call: TRBJ1-5; clone_size: -; d_call: -; v_call: TRBV7-2
cdr3_nt: TGTGCCAGCAGCTTTAAGGACAGGGACACCGGGGAGCTGTTTTTT; cdr3_aa: CASSFKDRDTGELFF; j_call: TRBJ2-2; clone_size: -; d_call: TRBD1; v_call: TRBV7-9
cdr3_nt: TGTGCCAGCGCCCGACTTAACTATGGCTACACCTTC; cdr3_aa: CASARLNYGYTF; j_call: TRBJ1-2; clone_size: -; d_call: -; v_call: TRBV28
cdr3_nt: TGTGCCAGCAGCGCCCAAGGGGGTTCGGCTGGAAACACCATATATTTT; cdr3_aa: CASSAQGGSAGNTIYF; j_call: TRBJ1-3; clone_size: -; d_call: -; v_call: TRBV2
cdr3_nt: TGTGCCAGCAGCCCAGGCAGCGGGGGACAAGAGACCCAGTACTTC; cdr3_aa: CASSPGSGGQETQYF; j_call: TRBJ2-5; clone_size: -; d_call: TRBD2; v_call: TRBV11-3
cdr3_nt: TGTGCCAGCAGCTTCCGGTCGAACACTGAAGCTTTCTTT; cdr3_aa: CASSFRSNTEAFF; j_call: TRBJ1-1; clone_size: -; d_call: -; v_call: TRBV7-2
cdr3_nt: TGTGCCAGCAGTCCTCGGACAGGGGCCACCGGGGAGCTGTTTTTT; cdr3_aa: CASSPRTGATGELFF; j_call: TRBJ2-2; clone_size: once; d_call: TRBD1; v_call: TRBV6-5
cdr3_nt: TGTGCCAGCAGCCCTTACGGGGATACGCAGTATTTT; cdr3_aa: CASSPYGDTQYF; j_call: TRBJ2-3; clone_size: -; d_call: -; v_call: TRBV7-9
cdr3_nt: TGTGCCAGCAGCTTCTCTGGAGTTCTAGGTAGCGGGAGGGGCAATACGCAGTATTTT; cdr3_aa: CASSFSGVLGSGRGNTQYF; j_call: TRBJ2-3; clone_size: -; d_call: TRBD2; v_call: TRBV7-2
cdr3_nt: TGCGCCAGCAGCCCCGGACAGAGCACAGATACGCAGTATTTT; cdr3_aa: CASSPGQSTDTQYF; j_call: TRBJ2-3; clone_size: -; d_call: -; v_call: TRBV5-1
cdr3_nt: TGCGCCAGCAGTCTTCAGGGGGACAGCTCCTACAATGAGCAGTTCTTC; cdr3_aa: CASSLQGDSSYNEQFF; j_call: TRBJ2-1; clone_size: once; d_call: TRBD1; v_call: TRBV5-1
cdr3_nt: TGTGCCAGCAGCCAGGCGGGGGACGGACTAAATAAGGATGAGCAGTTCTTC; cdr3_aa: CASSQAGDGLNKDEQFF; j_call: TRBJ2-1; clone_size: -; d_call: TRBD2; v_call: TRBV11-1
cdr3_nt: TGCGCCAGCAGCCAAGATATCGGGACTAGGTACAATGAGCAGTTCTTC; cdr3_aa: CASSQDIGTRYNEQFF; j_call: TRBJ2-1; clone_size: -; d_call: TRBD2; v_call: TRBV4-1
cdr3_nt: TGTGCCTGGAGTTTGAGTACTATGAACACTGAAGCTTTCTTC; cdr3_aa: CAWSLSTMNTEAFF; j_call: TRBJ1-1; clone_size: once; d_call: -; v_call: TRBV30
cdr3_nt: TGTGCCAGCAGCCAAGACTACAGGGGGCGGACTGAAGCTTTCTTT; cdr3_aa: CASSQDYRGRTEAFF; j_call: TRBJ1-1; clone_size: -; d_call: TRBD1; v_call: TRBV14
cdr3_nt: TGTGCCAGCAGGGGAGGTGGCGGAGCCTATGGCTACACCTTC; cdr3_aa: CASRGGGGAYGYTF; j_call: TRBJ1-2; clone_size: -; d_call: -; v_call: TRBV25-1
cdr3_nt: TGTGCCAGCTCACCGTCCCGGCACAGTGATACGCAGTATTTT; cdr3_aa: CASSPSRHSDTQYF; j_call: TRBJ2-3; clone_size: -; d_call: -; v_call: TRBV18